This TCR beta chain was recorded in a study of blood T cell repertoires in COVID-19. Study at large: T cells, B-cell-depleted T cells, or PBMCs supplied cDNA or gDNA.

Germline-derived CDR1 and CDR2 are MDHEN and SYDVKM. V dropped 4 bases and J dropped 4 bases, with 17 bases sitting between them. CDR3 length: 16 amino acids. Sequencing used immunoSEQ multiplex PCR; TCRdb keeps in-frame clones, though not all of them. The repertoire holds more than 150,000 clones, with around nine tenths as singletons. The chain employs TRBV28 and TRBJ1-5, with a weak D call TRBD1 (6 bases). The sample comprised peripheral blood. The TCR comes from a middle-aged man with acute or convalescent COVID-19. The CDR3 protein is CASSYREWRWNQPQHF. The CDR3 nucleotides read TGTGCCAGCAGTTACAGGGAGTGGAGATGGAATCAGCCCCAGCATTTT.